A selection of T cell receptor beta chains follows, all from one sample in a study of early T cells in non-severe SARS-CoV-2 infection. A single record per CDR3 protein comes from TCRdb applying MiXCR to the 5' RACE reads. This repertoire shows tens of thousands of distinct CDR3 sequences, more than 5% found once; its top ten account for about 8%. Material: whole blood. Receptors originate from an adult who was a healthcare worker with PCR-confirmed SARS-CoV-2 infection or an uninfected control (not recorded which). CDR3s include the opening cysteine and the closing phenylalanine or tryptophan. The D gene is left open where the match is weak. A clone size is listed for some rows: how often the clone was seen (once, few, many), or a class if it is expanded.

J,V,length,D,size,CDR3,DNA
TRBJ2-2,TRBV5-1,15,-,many,CASSLGATNTGELFF,TGCGCCAGCAGCTTGGGAGCGACCAACACCGGGGAGCTGTTTTTT
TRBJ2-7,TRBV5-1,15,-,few,CASSVDVGVFYEQYF,TGCGCCAGCAGCGTTGACGTCGGGGTTTTCTACGAGCAGTACTTC
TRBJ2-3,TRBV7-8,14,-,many,CASGDGVSTDTQYF,TGTGCCAGCGGGGACGGGGTTAGCACAGATACGCAGTATTTT
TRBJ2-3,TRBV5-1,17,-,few,CASSPYSDRPYTDTQYF,TGCGCCAGCAGCCCCTACTCCGACAGACCCTACACAGATACGCAGTATTTT
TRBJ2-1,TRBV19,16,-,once,CASSIIGGIPYNEQFF,TGTGCCAGTAGTATAATCGGCGGGATACCCTACAATGAGCAGTTCTTC
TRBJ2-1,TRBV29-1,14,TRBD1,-,CSVDRDRGQSEQFF,TGCAGCGTCGATCGGGACAGGGGGCAGTCTGAGCAGTTCTTC
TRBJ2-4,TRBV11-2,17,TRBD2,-,CASSLREEHLAKNIQYF,TGTGCCAGCAGCTTACGGGAGGAGCACTTAGCCAAAAACATTCAGTACTTC
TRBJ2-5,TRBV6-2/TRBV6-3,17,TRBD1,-,CASSPNRDRNLQETQYF,TGTGCCAGCAGCCCAAACCGGGACAGAAACTTACAAGAGACCCAGTACTTC
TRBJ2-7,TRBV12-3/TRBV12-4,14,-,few,CASSFQDGRNEQYF,TGTGCCAGCAGTTTTCAGGACGGACGAAACGAGCAGTACTTC
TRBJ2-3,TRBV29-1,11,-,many,CSVDSTDTQYF,TGCAGCGTTGATAGCACAGATACGCAGTATTTT
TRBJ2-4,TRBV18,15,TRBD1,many,CASSPPGQGFNIQYF,TGTGCCAGCTCACCACCGGGACAGGGTTTTAACATTCAGTACTTC
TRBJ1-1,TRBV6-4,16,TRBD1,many,CASTEGQETGFTEAFF,TGTGCCAGCACCGAAGGACAGGAGACAGGGTTTACTGAAGCTTTCTTT
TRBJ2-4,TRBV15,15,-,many,CATSRDIQGSDIQYF,TGTGCCACCAGCAGAGATATTCAGGGGTCGGACATTCAGTACTTC
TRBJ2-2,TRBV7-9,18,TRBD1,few,CASSVRQGAGANTGELFF,TGTGCCAGCAGCGTAAGACAGGGGGCCGGCGCGAACACCGGGGAGCTGTTTTTT
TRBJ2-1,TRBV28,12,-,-,CASSLYRGEQFF,TGTGCCAGCAGTTTATATCGAGGGGAGCAGTTCTTC
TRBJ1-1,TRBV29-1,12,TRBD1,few,CSVESGTAEAFF,TGCAGCGTTGAATCCGGGACAGCTGAAGCTTTCTTT
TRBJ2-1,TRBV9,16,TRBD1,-,CASSVEEWTGGNEQFF,TGTGCCAGCAGCGTAGAAGAGTGGACAGGCGGCAATGAGCAGTTCTTC
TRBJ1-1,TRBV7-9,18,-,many,CASSLADEGVIDKQEAFF,TGTGCCAGCAGCTTAGCAGATGAAGGGGTTATTGACAAACAGGAAGCTTTCTTT
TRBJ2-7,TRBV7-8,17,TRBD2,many,CASSPSGRASGAHEQYF,TGTGCCAGCAGCCCCAGCGGGAGGGCAAGCGGGGCCCACGAGCAGTACTTC
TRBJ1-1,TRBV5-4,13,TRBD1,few,CASRQDRAHPGFF,TGTGCCAGCAGGCAAGACAGGGCCCACCCTGGTTTCTTT
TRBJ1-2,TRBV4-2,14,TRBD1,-,CASSQDPGGHGYTF,TGTGCCAGCAGCCAAGATCCAGGGGGCCATGGCTACACCTTC
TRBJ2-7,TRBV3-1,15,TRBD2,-,CASRHGTSGAYEQYF,TGTGCCAGCAGACACGGGACTAGCGGCGCCTACGAGCAGTACTTC